The 12 T cell receptor beta chains in this list originate from one sample, sequenced in a study of cytomegalovirus exposure and HLA in healthy donors. Vbeta (60) and Jbeta (13) primers were used in the PCR. Measured with immunoSEQ multiplex PCR; TCRdb has only the in-frame clones, and not every one. The sample gives some 180,000 clones, roughly 80% of which show up once; around 1.7% is in the top ten. Material: PBMCs. The source is a young woman in good health and CMV-seronegative.

The chain uses TRBV4-1 and TRBJ2-1; 7 bases align to TRBD2. The CDR3 has 17 amino acids. V shed 1 base and J 8 bases; nucleotides not matched to a gene: 14. Germline V gene data show CDR1 as MGHRA and CDR2 as YSYEKL. CDR3 loop: CASSQGQRTRVLDEQFF. The CDR3 DNA reads as TGCGCCAGCAGCCAAGGTCAAAGGACTAGGGTACTCGATGAGCAGTTCTTC.

This chain connects TRBV7-7 to TRBJ2-2, with TRBD2 matching over 7 bases. CDR3 size: 15 residues. After removal of 2 bases from V and 5 bases from J, the junction contained 5 bases not matched to a gene. CDR1 SSHAT and CDR2 FNYEAQ come from the germline V gene (reference sequence). CDR3 nucleotides: TGTGCCAGCAGCTTATACCTGGGGGGGACCGGGGAGCTGTTTTTT. Amino acid sequence: CASSLYLGGTGELFF.

This clone has just one count. The chain has TRBV29-1 and TRBJ2-7, with D perhaps matching TRBD1 (6 bases). The length of the CDR3 is 14 residues. Trimming removed 2 bases at V and 0 bases at J, with 11 bases between. Germline CDR1 SQVTM, CDR2 ANQGSEA. The CDR3 nucleotides are TGCAGCGTTGAACGGCAGGGGTCCTCCTACGAGCAGTACTTC. Translated: CSVERQGSSYEQYF.

V gene TRBV6-1 combines with J gene TRBJ1-5, with TRBD1 as a possible D gene (5 bases). The CDR3 runs 16 residues. The ends were cut back, 1 base at V and 6 bases at J, with 16 bases in the middle. The germline V gene encodes CDR1 MNHNS and CDR2 SASEGT. The CDR3 nucleotides read TGTGCCAGCAGTGAAGGGGGCGGGGGAGGCGGTCAGCCCCAGCATTTT. Its translation: CASSEGGGGGGQPQHF.

Only a few counts were recorded for this clone. The CDR3 protein is CASSLTSYGYTF. CDR3 coding DNA: TGTGCCAGCAGCTTAACCAGCTATGGCTACACCTTC. J is TRBJ1-2 and V is TRBV7-2; D not resolved. Trimming removed 2 bases at V and 4 bases at J, with 5 bases between. The germline CDR1 and CDR2 sequences are SGHTA and FQGNSA. This CDR3 comprises 12 residues.

The CDR3 loop reads CASSSPFLTGSTDTQYF. The CDR3 DNA reads TGTGCCAGCAGTTCACCGTTCCTAACAGGGAGCACAGATACGCAGTATTTT. J is TRBJ2-3 and V is TRBV28, with a tentative D call TRBD1 (6 bases). V shed 4 bases and J shed 0 bases, with 17 bases lying between them. The germline CDR1 and CDR2 sequences are MDHEN and SYDVKM. The CDR3 consists of 17 residues.

This chain connects TRBV28 to TRBJ2-1; weak D call: TRBD2 (5 bases). V was clipped by 7 bases and J by 6 bases, with 16 bases between them. Germline CDR1 is MDHEN and CDR2 is SYDVKM. The CDR3 contains 14 residues. The DNA for the CDR3 is TGTGCCAGCACCGATCCCGGACTCCCCAATGAGCAGTTCTTC. Encoded protein: CASTDPGLPNEQFF.

The CDR3 coding sequence is TGTGCCAGCAGCTTACTGTCCGTCGGGACCCAGTACTTC. Translation: CASSLLSVGTQYF. V usage is TRBV11-3 and J usage is TRBJ2-5; D gene uncertain. This CDR3 region has 13 residues. Germline V lookup: CDR1 SGHNT, CDR2 YENEEA. V was shortened by 2 bases and J by 7 bases, with 11 bases between the two germline ends.

The chain is built from TRBV11-3 and TRBJ1-1; 9 bases map to TRBD1. Germline CDR1 reads SGHNT; CDR2 reads YENEEA. V lost 5 bases, J lost 6 bases, and 13 bases stayed unmatched. The CDR3 is 16 residues long. The CDR3 sequence: CASSQSPGTGNPEAFF. CDR3 DNA: TGTGCCAGCAGCCAATCTCCCGGGACAGGGAATCCTGAAGCTTTCTTT.

This rearrangement joins TRBV5-6 to TRBJ2-7; weak D call: TRBD1 (6 bases). The CDR3 contains 14 residues. Germline CDR1 SGHDT, CDR2 YYEEEE. Trimming cost V 3 bases and J 5 bases, with 15 bases left between them. The CDR3 region has the DNA TGTGCCAGCAGCTCGACAGGCACTACGGACGAGCAGTACGTC. Amino acid sequence: CASSSTGTTDEQYV.

The V call is TRBV10-3, the J call TRBJ2-7; TRBD2 matches at 13 bases. The CDR3 covers 13 residues. Trimming cost V 7 bases and J 5 bases; bases outside gene matches: 2. Germline V lookup: CDR1 ENHRY, CDR2 SYGVKD. The CDR3 nucleotides are TGTGCCATCAAGGGGACTAGCGGGGACGAGCAGTACTTC. Encoded protein: CAIKGTSGDEQYF.

The chain employs TRBV19 and TRBJ2-6; 9 bases are shared with TRBD1. The CDR3 consists of 15 residues. In germline, CDR1 is LNHDA, CDR2 SQIVND (reference sequence). Losses at the gene ends were 5 bases for V and 2 bases for J; bases not matched to a gene: 1. The CDR3 coding sequence is TGTGCCAGTAGTCGACAGGGGGCTGGGGCCAACGTCCTGACTTTC. It specifies CASSRQGAGANVLTF.